This TCR beta chain was retrieved from a study of immune cell composition in non-small cell lung cancer. Study-level findings and limits: It was not proven that tumour-reactive clones equal dominant tumour-associated clones. Adenocarcinomas with higher top tumour-associated clone frequency had more reactive TILs.

The normal lung sample lay at least 3 cm, and maximally far, from the tumour. Frozen unsorted single-cell suspensions supplied the genomic DNA. Sequenced by immunoSEQ multiplex PCR; TCRdb stores in-frame clones only, minus some. This sample has 3,900 or so clones, with about three quarters found just once. As to this clone: Its antigen is as yet unknown.

Trimming took 5 bases from V and 4 from J, leaving 12 bases between them. CDR1 is SGHNT and CDR2 is YENEEA in the germline V gene. CDR3 size: 13 residues. The chain employs TRBV11-3 and TRBJ2-7; D might be TRBD1 (5 bases). This TCR derives from a human donor with non-small cell lung cancer. Sequencing was done on a sample of non-adjacent lung tissue. The CDR3 is CASSPGSKYEQYF. CDR3 nucleotides: TGTGCCAGCAGCCCAGGGTCTAAGTACGAGCAGTACTTC.